This TCR beta chain was sequenced during a study of T cell responses to AZD1222 COVID-19 vaccine. Here immunoSEQ multiplex PCR was the method, and the copy in TCRdb shows in-frame clones only, minus some. The sample lists just under 90,000 clones, about 86% seen once, with 10% in the top ten. The V end lost 0 bases, the J end lost 0 bases, and 7 bases lay between the germline ends. CDR3 size: 16 residues. Germline V CDR1 and CDR2: SGHNT, YYREEE (reference sequence). Study-wide points: Spike regions recognized by vaccine-associated CD4 TCRs spanned the protein, led by 160-218 and 743-854.

Concerning this clone itself: Its antigen is unknown.

The TCR was taken from an adult in good health. V usage is TRBV5-4 and J usage is TRBJ1-6; no firm D call. The sample was peripheral blood, taken on day 0 of MenACWY control vaccination. The CDR3 spells CASSLAYSSYNSPLHF. CDR3 DNA: TGTGCCAGCAGCTTGGCCTACAGCTCCTATAATTCACCCCTCCACTTT. Full variable domain (rest looked up from reference TRBV5-4 and TRBJ1-6): ETGVTQSPTHLIKTRGQQVTLRCSSQSGHNTVSWYQQALGQGPQFIFQYYREEENGRGNFPPRFSGLQFPNYSSELNVNALELDDSALYLCASSLAYSSYNSPLHFGNGTRLTVT.